The entry below describes one T cell receptor beta chain. This record comes from a study of blood T cell repertoires in COVID-19. Assay: immunoSEQ multiplex PCR; the TCRdb copy retains only in-frame clones and omits some. The sample shows under 70,000 clones, roughly 78% of them seen only once. The V gene end was trimmed by 8 bases and the J gene end by 4 bases; junction bases not matched to a gene: 9. Germline V gives CDR1 LNHDA, CDR2 SQIVND (reference sequence). The CDR3 is made up of 14 amino acids. The TCR was taken from a human donor in a cohort sampled during active COVID-19. The chain carries TRBV19 and TRBJ2-7; 9 bases map to TRBD1. Sequenced sample: peripheral blood. CDR3 sequence reads: CASSWGQGGYEQYF. The CDR3 nucleotides are TGTGCCAGTTCCTGGGGACAGGGTGGTTACGAGCAGTACTTC.